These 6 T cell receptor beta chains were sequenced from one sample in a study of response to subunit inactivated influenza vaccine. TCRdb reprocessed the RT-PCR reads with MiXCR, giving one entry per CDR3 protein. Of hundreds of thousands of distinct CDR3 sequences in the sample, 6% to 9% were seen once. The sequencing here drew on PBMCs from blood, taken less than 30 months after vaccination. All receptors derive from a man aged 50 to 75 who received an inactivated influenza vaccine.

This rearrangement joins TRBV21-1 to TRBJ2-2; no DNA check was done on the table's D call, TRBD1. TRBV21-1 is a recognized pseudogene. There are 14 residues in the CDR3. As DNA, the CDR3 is TGTGCCAGCAGCAAATGTGTCCCCCCCCGGGAGCTGTTTTTT. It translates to CASSKCVPPRELFF.

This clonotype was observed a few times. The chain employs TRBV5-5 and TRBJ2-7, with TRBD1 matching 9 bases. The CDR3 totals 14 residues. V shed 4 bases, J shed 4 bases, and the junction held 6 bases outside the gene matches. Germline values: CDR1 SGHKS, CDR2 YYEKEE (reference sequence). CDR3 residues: CASSRYGQGYEQYF. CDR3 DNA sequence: TGTGCCAGCAGCCGATATGGACAGGGGTACGAGCAGTACTTC.

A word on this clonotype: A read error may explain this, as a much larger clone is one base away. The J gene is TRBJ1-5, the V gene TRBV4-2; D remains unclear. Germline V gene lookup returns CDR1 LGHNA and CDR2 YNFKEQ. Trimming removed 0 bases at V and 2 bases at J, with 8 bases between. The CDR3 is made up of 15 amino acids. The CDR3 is CASSQDLAGNQPQHF. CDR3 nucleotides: TGTGCCAGCAGCCAAGACCTGGCGGGCAATCAGCCCCAGCATTTT.

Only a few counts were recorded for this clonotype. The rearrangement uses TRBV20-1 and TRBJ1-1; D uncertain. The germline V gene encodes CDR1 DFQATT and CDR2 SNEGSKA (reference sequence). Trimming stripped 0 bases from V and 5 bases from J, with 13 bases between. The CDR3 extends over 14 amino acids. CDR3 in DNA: TGCAGTGCTAGAGATCAGAGTGGAGGGACTGAAGCTTTCTTT. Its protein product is CSARDQSGGTEAFF.

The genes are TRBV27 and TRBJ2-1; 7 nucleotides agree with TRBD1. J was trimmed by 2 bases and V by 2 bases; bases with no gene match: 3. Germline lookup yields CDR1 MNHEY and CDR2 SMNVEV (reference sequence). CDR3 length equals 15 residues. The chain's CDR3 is CASSLATGTYNEQFF. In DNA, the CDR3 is TGTGCCAGCAGTTTAGCGACAGGGACCTACAATGAGCAGTTCTTC.

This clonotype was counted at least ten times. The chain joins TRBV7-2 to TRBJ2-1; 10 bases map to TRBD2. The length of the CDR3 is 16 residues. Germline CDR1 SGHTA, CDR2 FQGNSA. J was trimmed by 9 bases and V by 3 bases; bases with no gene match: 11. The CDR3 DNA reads TGTGCCAGCAGCTTCGGTGAGCGGGGGGGAATGGTTGAGCAGTTCTTC. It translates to CASSFGERGGMVEQFF.